One TCR beta chain is described in this entry. This sample was taken from a study of blood T cell repertoires in COVID-19. The overall study: Spain, Italy and the United States supplied samples that represented acute and convalescent COVID-19. PBMCs, B-cell-depleted T cells, or T cells were the source of the cDNA or gDNA that made up the material.

The CDR3 runs to 13 residues. Germline V gene sequence: CDR1 SGHAT, CDR2 FQNNGV. V was clipped by 1 base and J by 3 bases, with 7 bases between them. Sequencing used immunoSEQ multiplex PCR; TCRdb keeps in-frame clones, though not all of them. The sample lists about 150,000 clones; about 90% were seen once. The chain is built from TRBV11-2 and TRBJ2-7, with D unresolved. The clonotype was recovered from a man aged 80 or over with acute or convalescent COVID-19. The specimen sequenced was peripheral blood. The CDR3 sequence: CASSLGHNYEQYF. The CDR3 DNA is TGTGCCAGCAGCTTAGGTCACAACTACGAGCAGTACTTC.